This T cell receptor (beta chain) was recovered during a study of T cells in Graves' hyperthyroidism and ophthalmopathy (dated by TCRdb to between 2018 and 2021). Study-level background: Peripheral blood was collected at initial diagnosis, before any treatment. The 90 to 100 discovery patients were randomly split 7:3 into training and test sets. After blood sampling, hyperthyroidism patients were treated with methimazole at a starting dose of 30 mg daily, and ophthalmopathy patients were treated with high-dose intravenous methylprednisolone. To identify distinguishing TCR V-J signatures, a discovery cohort of some 100 patients was used, comprising 40 to 45 with Graves' ophthalmopathy and about 59 with stable Graves' hyperthyroidism. Thyroid tissue and blood T-cell repertoires from six Graves' hyperthyroidism patients were also compared in the study. Prospective prediction of ophthalmopathy was tested in an independent validation cohort of 18 to 20 hyperthyroidism patients and 15 to 17 patients who later progressed to ophthalmopathy. The paper describes TCR Vbeta CDR3 sequencing of 135 peripheral blood samples, made up of 43 ophthalmopathy patients, roughly 80 hyperthyroidism patients and 17 progressor patients. What the authors observed across the whole study: A 13 V-J signature model separated ophthalmopathy from stable hyperthyroidism, with around 88% sensitivity and roughly 81% specificity in cross-validation and 80%/75% in testing. Sample size was not statistically predetermined, and investigators were not blinded to group allocation. In validation, progression to ophthalmopathy was predicted by the model with nearly 71% sensitivity and approximately 78% specificity, a median of about 6 months before onset. Blood samples also contained most of the expanded thyroid clonotypes (frequency above 0.001), which suggests that blood repertoires may reflect thyroid immune responses.

The TCR beta CDR3 regions were amplified from RNA transcripts. For the first round of RT-PCR on the TCR CDR3, the HTBI primer set was used together with the Qiagen OneStep RT-PCR kit. A second multiplex PCR round built the libraries, followed by size selection and purification. The libraries were sequenced on an Illumina HiSeq2000 using paired-end 100 bp reads. The authors' pipeline ran thus. Raw data were processed with SOAPnuke, discarding reads with adapters, uncalled bases, mean Phred below 15, or no exact constant-primer or identifier match. COPE v1.2.5 was used to merge high-quality paired reads, and clonotypes were defined as unique nucleotide sequences. MiTCR v1.1 was used to align clonotypes to the IMGT TRBV, TRBD and TRBJ reference segments. The analysis included only V-J combinations with a frequency above 0.0001, which together covered around 99% of the repertoires. A TCS score was defined as the ratio between F50 (clonal expansion) and ExV (chaos), using BLOSUM62-based TCRdist between CDR3 peptides within each V-J. Welch's t-statistics and random forest reduced fewer than 600 V-J features to 10 to 15, which were used in a naive Bayes classifier (R e1071). Starting from the raw public reads, TCRdb applied fastp trimming at Q25, assembled clones with MiXCR and retained in-frame beta chains. CDR3 protein sequences are deduplicated, and each keeps its most common genes and DNA. None of the V and J calls come from the authors' own analysis; TCRdb made them. The sample table contains about 350,000 distinct CDR3 sequences; only one count was recorded for nearly 15% of them. About 21% of the sample belongs to the ten largest clones.

In the ophthalmopathy patients, disease was moderately to severely active, with a Clinical Activity Score of 3 or more, a NOSPECS grade of 4 or more, and a duration of less than 3 months. Any patient with an uncontrolled infection, another autoimmune disease, pregnancy or lactation was excluded. Diagnoses were based on clinical symptoms, serum thyroxine and TRAb, thyroid ultrasound and orbital computed tomography. PBMCs were separated from roughly 10 ml of fresh peripheral blood using Ficoll-Paque density gradient centrifugation. Total RNA was extracted using Trizol reagent, and RNA quality was assessed on an Agilent 2100 Bioanalyzer. Concerning this clonotype itself: Its specific antigen is unknown. Base qualities are not at hand, and no much larger clone is one base apart.

V loses 3 bases, J loses 6 bases, and the germline ends lie 9 bases apart. Its CDR3 holds 12 amino acids, cysteine through phenylalanine. The CDR3 DNA has 36 bases and is translated from base 1. In the germline V gene, CDR1 corresponds to SGHRS and CDR2 to YFSETQ. The receptor was derived from a woman aged 55-75 years with Graves' ophthalmopathy. Source material: blood. This chain is built from TRBV5-1 and TRBJ1-2; the D gene assignment is ambiguous. This receptor carries the CDR3 CASSSKSDGYTF. The nucleotide sequence is given as TGCGCCAGCAGCTCGAAGTCCGATGGCTACACCTTC.